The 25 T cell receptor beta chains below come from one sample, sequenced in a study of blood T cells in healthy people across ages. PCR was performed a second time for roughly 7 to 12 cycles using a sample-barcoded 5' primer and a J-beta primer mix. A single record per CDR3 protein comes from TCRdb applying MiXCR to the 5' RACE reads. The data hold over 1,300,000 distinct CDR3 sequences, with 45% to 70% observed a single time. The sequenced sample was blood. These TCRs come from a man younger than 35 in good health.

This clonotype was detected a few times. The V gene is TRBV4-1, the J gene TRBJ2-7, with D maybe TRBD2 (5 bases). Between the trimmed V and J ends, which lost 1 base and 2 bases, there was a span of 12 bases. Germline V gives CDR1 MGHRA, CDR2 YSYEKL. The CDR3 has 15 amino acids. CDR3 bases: TGCGCCAGCAGCCAAGTCACTTTGAGGGCCTACGAGCAGTACTTC. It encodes CASSQVTLRAYEQYF.

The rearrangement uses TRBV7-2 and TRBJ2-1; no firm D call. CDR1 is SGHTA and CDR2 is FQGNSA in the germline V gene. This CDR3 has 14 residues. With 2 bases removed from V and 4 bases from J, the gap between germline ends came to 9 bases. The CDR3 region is CASSLTTAYNEQFF. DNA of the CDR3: TGTGCCAGCAGCTTAACAACAGCTTACAATGAGCAGTTCTTC.

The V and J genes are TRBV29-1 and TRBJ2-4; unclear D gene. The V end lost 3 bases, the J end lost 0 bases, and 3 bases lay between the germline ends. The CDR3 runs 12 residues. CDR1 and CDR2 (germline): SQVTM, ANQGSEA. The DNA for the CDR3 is TGCAGCGTTGATATAGCCAAAAACATTCAGTACTTC. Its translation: CSVDIAKNIQYF.

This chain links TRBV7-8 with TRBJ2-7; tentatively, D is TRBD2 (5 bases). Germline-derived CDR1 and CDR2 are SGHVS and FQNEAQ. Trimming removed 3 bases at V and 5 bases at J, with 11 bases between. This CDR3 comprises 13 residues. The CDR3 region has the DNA TGTGCCAGCAGCTTTGAGGGTTTCCACGAGCAGTACTTC. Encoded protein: CASSFEGFHEQYF.

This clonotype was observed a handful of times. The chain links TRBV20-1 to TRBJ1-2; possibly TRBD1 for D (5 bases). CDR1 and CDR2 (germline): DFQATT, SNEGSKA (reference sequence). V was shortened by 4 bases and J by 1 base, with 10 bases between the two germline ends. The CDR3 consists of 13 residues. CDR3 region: CSAILTVNYGYTF. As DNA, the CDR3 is TGCAGTGCTATCCTGACAGTTAACTATGGCTACACCTTC.

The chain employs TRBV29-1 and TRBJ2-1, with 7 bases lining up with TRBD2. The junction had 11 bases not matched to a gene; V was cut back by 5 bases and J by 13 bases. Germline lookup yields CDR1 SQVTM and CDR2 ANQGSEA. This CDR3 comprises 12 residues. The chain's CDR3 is CSVRRGGETQFF. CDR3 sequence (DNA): TGCAGCGTTAGACGGGGAGGGGAGACCCAGTTCTTC.

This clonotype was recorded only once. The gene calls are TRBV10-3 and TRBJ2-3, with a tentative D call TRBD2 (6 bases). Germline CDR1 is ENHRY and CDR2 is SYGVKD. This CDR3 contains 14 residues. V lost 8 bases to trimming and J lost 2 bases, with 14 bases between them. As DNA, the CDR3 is TGTGCCATCGCCGCTGGGCGGGACACAGATACGCAGTATTTT. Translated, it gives CAIAAGRDTDTQYF.

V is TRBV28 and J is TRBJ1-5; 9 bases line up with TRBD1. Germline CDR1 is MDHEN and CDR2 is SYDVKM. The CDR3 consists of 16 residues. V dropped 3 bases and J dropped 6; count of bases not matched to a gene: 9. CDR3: CASSFNRGQVSQPQHF. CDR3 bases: TGTGCCAGCAGTTTTAACAGGGGGCAAGTCAGTCAGCCCCAGCATTTT.

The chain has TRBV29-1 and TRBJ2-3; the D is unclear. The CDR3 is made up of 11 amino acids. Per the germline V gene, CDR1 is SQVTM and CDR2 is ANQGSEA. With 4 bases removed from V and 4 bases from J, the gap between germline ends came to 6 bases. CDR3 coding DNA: TGCAGCGTTGGTATCTCAGATACGCAGTATTTT. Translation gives CSVGISDTQYF.

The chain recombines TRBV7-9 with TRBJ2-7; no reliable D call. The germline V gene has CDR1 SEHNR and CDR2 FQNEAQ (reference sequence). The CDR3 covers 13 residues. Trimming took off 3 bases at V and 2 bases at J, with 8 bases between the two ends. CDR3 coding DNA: TGTGCCAGCAGCTTTTTCAGTACCTACGAGCAGTACTTC. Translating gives CASSFFSTYEQYF.

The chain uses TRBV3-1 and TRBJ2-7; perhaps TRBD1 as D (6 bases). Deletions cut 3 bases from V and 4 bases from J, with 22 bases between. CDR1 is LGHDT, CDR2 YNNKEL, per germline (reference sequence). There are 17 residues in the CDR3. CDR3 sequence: CASSHKKPGQRFYEQYF. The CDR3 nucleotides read TGTGCCAGCAGCCACAAAAAACCGGGACAAAGATTTTACGAGCAGTACTTC.

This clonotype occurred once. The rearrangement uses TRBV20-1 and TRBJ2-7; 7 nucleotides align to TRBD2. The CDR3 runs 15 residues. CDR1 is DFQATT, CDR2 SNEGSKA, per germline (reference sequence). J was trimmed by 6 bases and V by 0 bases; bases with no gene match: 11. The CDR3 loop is CSARDVGGGPGEQYF. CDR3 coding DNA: TGCAGTGCTAGAGATGTGGGGGGAGGGCCGGGCGAGCAGTACTTC.

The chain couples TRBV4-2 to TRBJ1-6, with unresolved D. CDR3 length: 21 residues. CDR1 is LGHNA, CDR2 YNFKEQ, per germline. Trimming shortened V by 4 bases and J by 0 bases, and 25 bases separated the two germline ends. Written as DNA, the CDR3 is TGTGCCAGCAGCCCAGAGAGGTCTTTCGGAAGGCCAAGCTCCTATAATTCACCCCTCCACTTT. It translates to CASSPERSFGRPSSYNSPLHF.

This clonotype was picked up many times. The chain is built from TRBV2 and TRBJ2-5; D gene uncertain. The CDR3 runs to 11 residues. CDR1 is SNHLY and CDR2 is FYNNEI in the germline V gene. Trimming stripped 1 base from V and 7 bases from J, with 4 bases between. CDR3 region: CASSEGGTQYF. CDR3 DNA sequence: TGTGCCAGCAGTGAAGGGGGGACCCAGTACTTC.

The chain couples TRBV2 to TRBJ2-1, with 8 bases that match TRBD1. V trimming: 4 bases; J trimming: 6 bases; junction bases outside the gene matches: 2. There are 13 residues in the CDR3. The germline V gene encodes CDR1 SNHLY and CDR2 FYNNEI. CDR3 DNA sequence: TGTGCCAGCAGTGGGGACAGGTCCAATGAGCAGTTCTTC. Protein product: CASSGDRSNEQFF.

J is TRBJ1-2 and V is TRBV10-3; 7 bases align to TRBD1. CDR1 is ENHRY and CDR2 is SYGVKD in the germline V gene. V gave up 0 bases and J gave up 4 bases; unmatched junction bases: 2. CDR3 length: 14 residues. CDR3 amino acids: CAISESRTGYGYTF. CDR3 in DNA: TGTGCCATCAGTGAGTCAAGGACAGGCTATGGCTACACCTTC.

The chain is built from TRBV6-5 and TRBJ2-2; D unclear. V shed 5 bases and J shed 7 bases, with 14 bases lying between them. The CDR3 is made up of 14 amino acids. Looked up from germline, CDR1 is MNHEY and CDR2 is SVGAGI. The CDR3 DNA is TGTGCCAGCAGTAGGACCTCAGTCGGCGGGGAGCTGTTTTTT. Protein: CASSRTSVGGELFF.

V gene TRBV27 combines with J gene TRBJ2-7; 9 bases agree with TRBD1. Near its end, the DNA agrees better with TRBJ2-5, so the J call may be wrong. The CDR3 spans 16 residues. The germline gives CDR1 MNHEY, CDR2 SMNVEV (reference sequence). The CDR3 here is CASSPRPGTGIQTQYF. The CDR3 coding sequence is TGTGCCAGCAGTCCCCGACCCGGGACAGGGATACAGACCCAGTACTTC.

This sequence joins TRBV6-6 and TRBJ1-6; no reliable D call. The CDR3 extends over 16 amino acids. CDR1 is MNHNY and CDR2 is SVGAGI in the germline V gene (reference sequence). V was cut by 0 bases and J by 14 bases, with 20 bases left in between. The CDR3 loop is CASSYSLLTEECALHF. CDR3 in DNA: TGTGCCAGCAGTTACTCACTCCTCACCGAGGAGTGTGCCCTCCACTTT.

The CDR3 coding sequence is TGTGCCAGCAGCCTTCCGACTTGGGGGACCCAGTACTTC. Translation gives CASSLPTWGTQYF. The chain carries TRBV3-1 and TRBJ2-5; D is undetermined. Germline assignment: CDR1 LGHDT and CDR2 YNNKEL (reference sequence). Trimming cost V 4 bases and J 7 bases, with 13 bases left between them. The CDR3 is made up of 13 amino acids.

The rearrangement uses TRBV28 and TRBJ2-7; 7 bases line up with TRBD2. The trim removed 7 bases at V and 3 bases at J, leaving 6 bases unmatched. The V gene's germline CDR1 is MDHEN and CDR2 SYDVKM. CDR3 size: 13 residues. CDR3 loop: CASNTGGFYEQYF. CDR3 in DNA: TGTGCCAGCAATACGGGGGGTTTCTACGAGCAGTACTTC.

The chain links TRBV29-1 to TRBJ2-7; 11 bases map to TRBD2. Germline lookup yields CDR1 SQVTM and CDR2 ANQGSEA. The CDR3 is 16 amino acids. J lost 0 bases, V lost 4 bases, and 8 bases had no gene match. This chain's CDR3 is CSVAPLAGGASYEQYF. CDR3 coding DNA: TGCAGCGTTGCCCCTCTAGCGGGAGGTGCCTCCTACGAGCAGTACTTC.

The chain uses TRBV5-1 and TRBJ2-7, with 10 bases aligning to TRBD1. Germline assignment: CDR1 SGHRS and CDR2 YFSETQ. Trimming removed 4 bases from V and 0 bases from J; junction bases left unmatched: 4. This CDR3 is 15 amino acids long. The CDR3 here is CASSAGTGASYEQYF. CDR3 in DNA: TGCGCCAGCAGCGCAGGGACAGGGGCCTCCTACGAGCAGTACTTC.

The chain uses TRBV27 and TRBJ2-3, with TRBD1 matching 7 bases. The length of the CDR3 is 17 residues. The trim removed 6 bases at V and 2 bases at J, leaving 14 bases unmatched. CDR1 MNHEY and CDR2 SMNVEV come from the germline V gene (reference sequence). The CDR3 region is CASSAMTQGVPTDTQYF. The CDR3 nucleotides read TGTGCCAGCAGCGCTATGACTCAGGGGGTCCCCACAGATACGCAGTATTTT.

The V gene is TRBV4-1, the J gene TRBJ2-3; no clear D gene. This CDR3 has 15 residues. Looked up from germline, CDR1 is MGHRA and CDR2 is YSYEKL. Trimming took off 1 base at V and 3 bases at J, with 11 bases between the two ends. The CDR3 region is CASSQVPLTTDTQYF. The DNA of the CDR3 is TGCGCCAGCAGCCAAGTACCACTTACTACAGATACGCAGTATTTT.